This TCR beta chain comes out of a study of lymphopenia after photon versus proton radiotherapy. Study outcomes and limitations: Post-nadir diversity loss with photons came from oligoclonal expansion, particularly CD8+ Temra cells.

Clones were read by immunoSEQ multiplex PCR, and TCRdb kept only the in-frame ones, dropping some. The sample carries about 16,000 clones, 70% to 90% recorded once. Details on this clone: Its matching antigen is unknown.

The V gene's germline CDR1 is SNHLY and CDR2 FYNNEI. V dropped 2 bases and J dropped 1 base, with 8 bases sitting between them. The CDR3 is made up of 14 amino acids. This TCR was recovered from a woman in her sixties or seventies with cholangiocarcinoma. Some clones in this sample may be carry-over from other donors' samples. This material consisted of peripheral blood, taken from a patient treated with proton-based radiotherapy. The chain combines TRBV2 with TRBJ1-1; D uncertain. Here the CDR3 DNA reads TGTGCCAGCAGTGAATTTCTGGGGAACACTGAAGCTTTCTTT. Translated, it gives CASSEFLGNTEAFF.